Each of the 30 T cell receptor beta chains below was sequenced from the same sample in a study of T cell clonotyping in hematopoietic cell transplantation. Profiled with immunoSEQ multiplex PCR; TCRdb holds only in-frame clones, not every one. The table shows around 37,000 clones, with roughly 96% occurring only once. Sample: peripheral blood mononuclear cells. These receptors were collected from a man aged 30 to 39 in good health. Some clones in this sample may be carry-over from other donors' samples.

The chain couples TRBV11-2 to TRBJ1-1, with TRBD1 as a possible D gene (6 bases). The CDR3 is 14 amino acids. The V gene's germline CDR1 is SGHAT and CDR2 FQNNGV. Deletions cut 8 bases from V and 5 bases from J, with 18 bases between. The CDR3 DNA follows: TGTGCCAGCGGCTCGGGGGCGCGGGGGACTGAAGCTTTCTTT. Amino acids: CASGSGARGTEAFF.

The chain employs TRBV6-4 and TRBJ1-4; D call uncertain. The CDR3 is made up of 15 amino acids. With 7 bases removed from V and 0 bases from J, the gap between germline ends came to 12 bases. Germline values: CDR1 MRHNA, CDR2 SNTAGT. The CDR3 spells CASTVTWATNEKLFF. The CDR3 DNA is TGTGCCAGCACCGTGACGTGGGCAACTAATGAAAAACTGTTTTTT.

The chain joins TRBV5-1 to TRBJ1-2; TRBD1 matches 9 bases. CDR1 SGHRS and CDR2 YFSETQ come from the germline V gene. V lost 2 bases, J lost 8 bases, and 13 bases stayed unmatched. This CDR3 has 16 residues. The CDR3 reads CASSFTGGLSGVGYTF. The CDR3 region has the DNA TGCGCCAGCAGCTTCACAGGGGGCCTTTCGGGGGTCGGCTACACCTTC.

The count of this clone is one. The chain is built from TRBV10-2 and TRBJ2-5; possibly TRBD1 for D (5 bases). Trimming cost V 3 bases and J 3 bases, with 8 bases left between them. Per the germline V gene, CDR1 is WSHSY and CDR2 is SAAADI. The CDR3 covers 13 residues. In DNA form, the CDR3 reads TGCGCCAGCAGTGACAGGGTAAAAGAGACCCAGTACTTC. It translates to CASSDRVKETQYF.

The gene calls are TRBV29-1 and TRBJ2-7; D gene uncertain. Germline assignment: CDR1 SQVTM and CDR2 ANQGSEA. Trimming took off 6 bases at V and 1 base at J, with 7 bases between the two ends. The CDR3 runs 11 residues. Here the CDR3 DNA reads TGCAGCGTGGGGATTTCCTACGAGCAGTACTTC. Amino acids: CSVGISYEQYF.

The rearrangement uses TRBV5-4 and TRBJ1-1; 10 positions agree with TRBD1. With 4 bases clipped from V and 3 bases from J, the junction kept 3 bases outside the gene matches. The CDR3 totals 14 residues. Germline V gene lookup returns CDR1 SGHNT and CDR2 YYREEE (reference sequence). The CDR3 is CASSPGQGDTEAFF. CDR3 DNA: TGTGCCAGCAGCCCCGGACAGGGGGACACTGAAGCTTTCTTT. Looking up the rest from reference TRBV5-4 and TRBJ1-1 gives the full variable domain: ETGVTQSPTHLIKTRGQQVTLRCSSQSGHNTVSWYQQALGQGPQFIFQYYREEENGRGNFPPRFSGLQFPNYSSELNVNALELDDSALYLCASSPGQGDTEAFFGQGTRLTVV.

This clone was seen a few times. The chain has TRBV19 and TRBJ1-3; D might be TRBD1 (6 bases). Per the germline V gene, CDR1 is LNHDA and CDR2 is SQIVND (reference sequence). The V gene lost 6 bases and the J gene lost 1 base, with 16 bases spanning the gap. The CDR3 has 16 residues. The CDR3 DNA follows: TGTGCCAGTAGCTTGCGCCAGGGGACTTCTGGAAACACCATATATTTT. Its protein product is CASSLRQGTSGNTIYF.

The CDR3 here is CASSQEGGFNEKLFF. The CDR3 nucleotides read TGCGCCAGCAGCCAAGAGGGAGGGTTTAATGAAAAACTGTTTTTT. The rearrangement links TRBV4-1 to TRBJ1-4, with no clear D. Germline CDR1 and CDR2: MGHRA and YSYEKL. This CDR3 has 15 residues. The V gene lost 0 bases and the J gene lost 4 bases, with 9 bases spanning the gap.

This clone was observed a single time. The chain links TRBV14 to TRBJ2-7, with D unclear. Germline CDR1 SGHDN, CDR2 FVKESK. Trimming took 1 base from V and 6 from J, leaving 4 bases between them. CDR3 size: 11 residues. The CDR3 bases are TGTGCCAGCAGCCAAGGATTCGAGCAGTACTTC. It is translated as CASSQGFEQYF.

The chain employs TRBV7-9 and TRBJ2-4; D not resolved. V was pared by 4 bases and J by 0 bases, with 13 bases between. Germline loops: CDR1 SEHNR, CDR2 FQNEAQ (reference sequence). The CDR3 runs 16 residues. CDR3 nucleotide sequence: TGTGCCAGCAGCTGGCCCCCGACTGAAGCCAAAAACATTCAGTACTTC. Its translation: CASSWPPTEAKNIQYF.

This sequence joins TRBV10-1 and TRBJ2-1; no reliable D call. The V gene lost 4 bases and the J gene lost 7 bases, with 14 bases spanning the gap. The CDR3 is 14 residues long. Per the germline V gene, CDR1 is WNHNN and CDR2 is SYGVQD (reference sequence). The CDR3 here is CASSGRAVGNEQFF. The DNA for the CDR3 is TGCGCCAGCAGTGGAAGGGCGGTTGGGAATGAGCAGTTCTTC.

The gene calls are TRBV6-1 and TRBJ2-5; 7 bases fit TRBD1. Germline CDR1 is MNHNS and CDR2 is SASEGT. This CDR3 has 12 residues. The ends lost 6 bases at V and 4 bases at J; junction bases unmatched: 2. CDR3 in amino acids: CASSRDRETQYF. The DNA for the CDR3 is TGTGCCAGCAGCCGGGACAGAGAGACCCAGTACTTC.

V usage is TRBV9 and J usage is TRBJ1-1; D unresolved. Germline V lookup: CDR1 SGDLS, CDR2 YYNGEE. Trimming removed 0 bases at V and 2 bases at J, with 8 bases between. The CDR3 spans 14 residues. The CDR3 loop reads CASSVEGGNTEAFF. CDR3 in DNA: TGTGCCAGCAGCGTAGAGGGAGGCAACACTGAAGCTTTCTTT.

The chain joins TRBV7-8 to TRBJ2-7; tentatively, D is TRBD1 or TRBD2 (5 bases each). V was pared by 5 bases and J by 5 bases, with 16 bases between. CDR1 is SGHVS and CDR2 is FQNEAQ in the germline V gene. The CDR3 has 14 residues. The CDR3 spells CASSPTWVGDEQYF. CDR3 sequence (DNA): TGTGCCAGCAGCCCTACCTGGGTGGGGGACGAGCAGTACTTC.

This chain uses TRBV20-1 with TRBJ1-1; D gene uncertain. CDR1 and CDR2 (germline): DFQATT, SNEGSKA (reference sequence). CDR3 size: 11 residues. V was clipped by 2 bases and J by 11 bases, with 12 bases between them. CDR3 in DNA: TGCAGTGCTAGACGCGATATTACCGCTTTCTTT. Translated: CSARRDITAFF.

The rearrangement links TRBV29-1 to TRBJ2-5, with no clear D. Deletions cut 4 bases from V and 2 bases from J, with 5 bases between. Germline assignment: CDR1 SQVTM and CDR2 ANQGSEA. This CDR3 is 11 amino acids long. The CDR3 nucleotides read TGCAGCGTTGTGATACAAGAGACCCAGTACTTC. This encodes CSVVIQETQYF. The full variable domain, rest sourced from reference TRBV29-1 and TRBJ2-5, is SAVISQKPSRDICQRGTSLTIQCQVDSQVTMMFWYRQQPGQSLTLIATANQGSEATYESGFVIDKFPISRPNLTFSTLTVSNMSPEDSSIYLCSVVIQETQYFGPGTRLLVL.

This clone was counted a single time. V usage is TRBV11-3 and J usage is TRBJ2-1; possibly TRBD2 for D (5 bases). This CDR3 is built from 18 residues. Trimming left V 0 bases short and J 5 bases short, with 20 bases between. Germline CDR1 and CDR2: SGHNT and YENEEA. CDR3 nucleotide sequence: TGTGCCAGCAGCTTAGATCTGCGGGTTGAGGAACGAGACAATGAGCAGTTCTTC. Its translation: CASSLDLRVEERDNEQFF.

J is TRBJ2-7 and V is TRBV19; 9 bases agree with TRBD1. The CDR3 length is 15 residues. Unmatched junction bases numbered 9, after V lost 5 bases and J lost 4 bases. Per the germline V gene, CDR1 is LNHDA and CDR2 is SQIVND (reference sequence). The CDR3 DNA follows: TGTGCCAGTAGTGTTGGAGGACAGGGGCTGTACGAGCAGTACTTC. Translated, it gives CASSVGGQGLYEQYF.

The chain couples TRBV7-2 to TRBJ2-5; TRBD1 is a possible D gene (6 bases). Germline CDR1 and CDR2: SGHTA and FQGNSA. Deletions cut 5 bases from V and 8 bases from J, with 18 bases between. The CDR3 contains 14 residues. CDR3 nucleotide sequence: TGTGCCAGCAGCCCTAGTAGGGACATAGGAACCCAGTACTTC. Its protein is CASSPSRDIGTQYF.

The chain employs TRBV29-1 and TRBJ2-7; a weak D match, TRBD1 (5 bases). This CDR3 spans 11 amino acids. V shed 4 bases and J shed 4 bases, with 8 bases lying between them. The germline V gene has CDR1 SQVTM and CDR2 ANQGSEA. CDR3 protein: CSVGRVYEQYF. CDR3 DNA sequence: TGCAGCGTTGGCAGGGTTTACGAGCAGTACTTC.

The chain combines TRBV7-2 with TRBJ2-7; tentatively, D is TRBD1 (6 bases). Trimming removed 5 bases from V and 2 bases from J, with 19 bases in between. Germline V gives CDR1 SGHTA, CDR2 FQGNSA. This CDR3 comprises 16 residues. In nucleotides, the CDR3 is TGTGCCAGCAGCCTCCGGCCGGGACACGAAACCTACGAGCAGTACTTC. It codes for CASSLRPGHETYEQYF.

This clone has only one observation. This sequence joins TRBV5-5 and TRBJ2-7; 9 bases line up with TRBD1. This CDR3 region has 13 residues. CDR1 is SGHKS and CDR2 is YYEKEE in the germline V gene (reference sequence). J gave up 2 bases and V 3 bases, and 0 bases lay outside the gene matches. CDR3 residues: CASSWDRAYEQYF. In DNA, the CDR3 is TGTGCCAGCAGCTGGGACAGGGCCTACGAGCAGTACTTC.

The genes are TRBV19 and TRBJ1-5, with D uncertain. Germline values: CDR1 LNHDA, CDR2 SQIVND (reference sequence). This CDR3 region has 15 residues. V was clipped by 3 bases and J by 2 bases, with 11 bases between them. CDR3 coding DNA: TGTGCCAGTAGTATTGAGATCCCGGGCAATCAGCCCCAGCATTTT. Translation: CASSIEIPGNQPQHF.

The genes are TRBV19 and TRBJ1-2, with TRBD1 matching over 8 bases. From germline, CDR1 is LNHDA and CDR2 SQIVND (reference sequence). This CDR3 is 15 amino acids long. V lost 5 bases to trimming and J lost 6 bases; unmatched junction nucleotides: 11. The CDR3 sequence: CASSPSTGGMNGYTF. The CDR3 bases are TGTGCCAGTAGTCCTTCTACAGGGGGTATGAATGGCTACACCTTC.

The J gene is TRBJ1-4, the V gene TRBV27; weak D call: TRBD1 (5 bases). The germline V gene encodes CDR1 MNHEY and CDR2 SMNVEV (reference sequence). The CDR3 is made up of 15 amino acids. V lost 0 bases and J lost 5, with 10 bases in between. The chain's CDR3 is CASSLSRDGNEKLFF. The DNA for the CDR3 is TGTGCCAGCAGTTTATCCCGGGACGGAAATGAAAAACTGTTTTTT.

The CDR3 spells CASRGQGAGDTEAFF. The CDR3 coding sequence is TGTGCCAGCAGGGGGCAGGGGGCAGGGGACACTGAAGCTTTCTTT. The rearrangement uses TRBV6-5 and TRBJ1-1; 8 nucleotides agree with TRBD1. The V gene's germline CDR1 is MNHEY and CDR2 SVGAGI. The CDR3 extends over 15 amino acids. Trimming cost V 6 bases and J 3 bases; bases outside gene matches: 9.

The chain is built from TRBV6-5 and TRBJ1-1; D is undetermined. In germline, CDR1 is MNHEY, CDR2 SVGAGI. The V and J ends lost 2 bases and 4 bases respectively, with 11 bases between them. There are 14 residues in the CDR3. The CDR3 sequence: CASSYLGLGTEAFF. As DNA, the CDR3 is TGTGCCAGCAGTTACCTCGGGCTTGGCACTGAAGCTTTCTTT.

The chain has TRBV6-5 and TRBJ2-7; no clear D gene. The V gene's germline CDR1 is MNHEY and CDR2 SVGAGI. The ends were cut back, 0 bases at V and 0 bases at J, with 12 bases in the middle. The CDR3 contains 16 residues. CDR3 nucleotide sequence: TGTGCCAGCAGTTACTCAAACACGCATCACTCCTACGAGCAGTACTTC. Translation gives CASSYSNTHHSYEQYF.

This clone was observed a handful of times. V usage is TRBV4-1 and J usage is TRBJ2-5; 9 positions match TRBD1. Germline V gene data show CDR1 as MGHRA and CDR2 as YSYEKL. V was pared by 4 bases and J by 4 bases, with 10 bases of the junction left unmatched. CDR3 length: 16 amino acids. The CDR3 region is CASSPQVGTGRETQYF. DNA of the CDR3: TGCGCCAGCAGCCCTCAAGTTGGGACAGGGCGAGAGACCCAGTACTTC.

V is TRBV6-5 and J is TRBJ1-3, with D tentatively TRBD1 (6 bases). The germline V gene encodes CDR1 MNHEY and CDR2 SVGAGI. CDR3 size: 15 residues. V gave up 8 bases and J gave up 4 bases, with 18 bases separating them. The CDR3 DNA follows: TGTGCCAGCTCGAATGGGGGGGCGCGGGGAAACACCATATATTTT. Encoded protein: CASSNGGARGNTIYF.